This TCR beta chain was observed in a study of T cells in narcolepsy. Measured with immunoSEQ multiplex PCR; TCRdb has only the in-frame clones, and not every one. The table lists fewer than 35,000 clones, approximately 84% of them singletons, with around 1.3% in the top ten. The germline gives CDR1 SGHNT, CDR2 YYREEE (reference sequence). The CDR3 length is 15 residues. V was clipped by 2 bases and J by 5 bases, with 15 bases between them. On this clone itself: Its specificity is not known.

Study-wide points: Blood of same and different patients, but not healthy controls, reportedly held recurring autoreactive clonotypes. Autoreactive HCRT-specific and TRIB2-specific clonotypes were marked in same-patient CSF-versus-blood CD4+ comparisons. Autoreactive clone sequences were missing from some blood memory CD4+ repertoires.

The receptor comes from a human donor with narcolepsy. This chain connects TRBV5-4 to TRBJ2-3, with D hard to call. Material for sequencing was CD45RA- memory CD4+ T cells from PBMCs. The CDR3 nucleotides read TGTGCCAGCAGCTTTGACGCAACTCGTAAAGATACGCAGTATTTT. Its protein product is CASSFDATRKDTQYF.